These 27 T cell receptor beta chains were all obtained from the same sample, sequenced in a study of cytomegalovirus exposure and HLA in healthy donors. Researchers ran the PCR with 60 Vbeta and 13 Jbeta primers. Here immunoSEQ multiplex PCR was the method, and the copy in TCRdb shows in-frame clones only, minus some. Of 150,000 to 200,000 clones listed, approximately 86% were seen once; the top ten hold 1.5% to 2%. Sequenced: PBMCs. Receptors originate from a woman aged 18-30 years in good health and CMV-seronegative.

The chain couples TRBV7-8 to TRBJ2-7; 12 bases line up with TRBD1. Germline CDR1 reads SGHVS; CDR2 reads FQNEAQ. The J segment lost 5 bases and the V segment lost 5 bases, leaving 4 bases of the junction unmatched. The CDR3 loop spans 14 amino acids. CDR3 in amino acids: CASSTGTGGDEQYF. CDR3 DNA sequence: TGTGCCAGCAGCACTGGGACAGGGGGCGACGAGCAGTACTTC.

V and J are TRBV7-2 and TRBJ1-2; 8 bases map to TRBD1. Germline trimming cut 1 base from V and 8 bases from J; bases unmatched to any gene: 15. Germline assignment: CDR1 SGHTA and CDR2 FQGNSA. This CDR3 region has 17 residues. The CDR3 nucleotides are TGTGCCAGCAGCTTAGTCTCAATCGGACAGGGAGCGGGAGGCTACACCTTC. Its translation: CASSLVSIGQGAGGYTF.

The chain employs TRBV4-1 and TRBJ2-3; D is unresolved. The V gene's germline CDR1 is MGHRA and CDR2 YSYEKL. The CDR3 is made up of 13 amino acids. Trimming shortened V by 4 bases and J by 14 bases, and 19 bases separated the two germline ends. For the CDR3, the DNA is TGCGCCAGCAGCCTTAACTCTGCCCGAAGCCGGTATTTT. Its protein product is CASSLNSARSRYF.

The rearrangement joins TRBV6-6 to TRBJ1-1; D is unresolved. This CDR3 has 13 residues. V was trimmed by 7 bases and J by 5 bases, leaving 14 bases between them. The germline V gene encodes CDR1 MNHNY and CDR2 SVGAGI (reference sequence). The CDR3 DNA follows: TGTGCCAGCACAAGGGAGGGCCTTACTGAAGCTTTCTTT. Its protein is CASTREGLTEAFF.

The V call is TRBV2, the J call TRBJ1-5; D may be TRBD1 (6 bases). There are 15 residues in the CDR3. Germline V CDR1 and CDR2: SNHLY, FYNNEI. Trimming shortened V by 6 bases and J by 0 bases, and 12 bases separated the two germline ends. CDR3 in amino acids: CASSGTMASNQPQHF. The DNA for the CDR3 is TGTGCCAGCAGCGGGACAATGGCTAGCAATCAGCCCCAGCATTTT.

This sequence joins TRBV6-5 and TRBJ1-5; tentatively, D is TRBD1 (5 bases). The CDR3 is 15 residues long. The V end was cut by 2 bases, the J end by 11 bases, with 19 bases between. CDR1 and CDR2 from the germline V gene are MNHEY and SVGAGI. The CDR3 bases are TGTGCCAGCAGTTACGGAGGGACCGGCCGGATAGCCCAGCATTTT. Translation: CASSYGGTGRIAQHF.

The gene calls are TRBV5-1 and TRBJ1-2; 12 nucleotides line up with TRBD1. This CDR3 contains 14 residues. Germline values: CDR1 SGHRS, CDR2 YFSETQ. V shed 1 base, J shed 8 bases, and the junction held 3 bases outside the gene matches. CDR3 bases: TGCGCCAGCAGCTTGACCGGGACAGGGGGCGGCTACACCTTC. It encodes CASSLTGTGGGYTF.

The V and J genes are TRBV4-1 and TRBJ2-7; 8 bases match TRBD1. Germline-derived CDR1 and CDR2 are MGHRA and YSYEKL. This CDR3 spans 15 amino acids. V lost 4 bases to trimming and J lost 5 bases; unmatched junction nucleotides: 10. For the CDR3, the DNA is TGCGCCAGCAGCCCCTCCACCCAGGGGGCGGACGAGCAGTACTTC. It yields the protein CASSPSTQGADEQYF.

The rearrangement uses TRBV10-3 and TRBJ2-6; D is possibly TRBD1 (6 bases). V was clipped by 0 bases and J by 0 bases, with 12 bases between them. The CDR3 runs to 18 residues. Germline V gene lookup returns CDR1 ENHRY and CDR2 SYGVKD. Here the CDR3 DNA reads TGTGCCATCAGTGAGTCGCGGACAGACTCCTCTGGGGCCAACGTCCTGACTTTC. It codes for CAISESRTDSSGANVLTF.

The V gene is TRBV7-3, the J gene TRBJ2-7; D gene unclear. V was shortened by 2 bases and J by 4 bases, with 9 bases between the two germline ends. CDR3 length: 13 amino acids. Looked up from germline, CDR1 is SGHTA and CDR2 is FQGTGA. CDR3 amino acids: CASSLFPRYEQYF. The CDR3 nucleotides are TGTGCCAGCAGCTTATTCCCCCGGTACGAGCAGTACTTC.

On this clone itself: One junction end disagrees with the germline gene, perhaps due to a read error. V gene TRBV7-9 combines with J gene TRBJ1-4, with D maybe TRBD1 (5 bases). This CDR3 region has 15 residues. Germline loops: CDR1 SEHNR, CDR2 FQNEAQ (reference sequence). The chain's CDR3 is CSSRAQGSLSEKLFF. DNA of the CDR3: TGTTCCAGCAGAGCGCAGGGCTCCCTTAGTGAAAAACTGTTTTTT.

The chain employs TRBV2 and TRBJ2-3; no clear D gene. Germline V gene data show CDR1 as SNHLY and CDR2 as FYNNEI. V was pared by 6 bases and J by 3 bases, with 16 bases between. CDR3 size: 15 residues. The CDR3: CASSRRRGVTDTQYF. The DNA for the CDR3 is TGTGCCAGCAGCCGAAGAAGAGGAGTGACAGATACGCAGTATTTT. The variable domain in full, completed from reference TRBV2 and TRBJ2-3, reads EPEVTQTPSHQVTQMGQEVILRCVPISNHLYFYWYRQILGQKVEFLVSFYNNEISEKSEIFDDQFSVERPDGSNFTLKIRSTKLEDSAMYFCASSRRRGVTDTQYFGPGTRLTVL.

The sample holds one count of this clone. The chain uses TRBV4-1 and TRBJ1-2; D gene uncertain. V lost 4 bases and J 8 bases, leaving 17 bases between the germline ends. The CDR3 totals 14 residues. Germline lookup yields CDR1 MGHRA and CDR2 YSYEKL. CDR3 in amino acids: CASSLKHRDEGYTF. The DNA of the CDR3 is TGCGCCAGCAGCCTGAAACACAGAGATGAGGGCTACACCTTC.

V gene TRBV29-1 combines with J gene TRBJ1-1; maybe TRBD1 (5 bases). The germline CDR1 and CDR2 sequences are SQVTM and ANQGSEA. The length of the CDR3 is 13 residues. V lost 4 bases and J lost 3, with 12 bases in between. The CDR3 region is CSVGGGPHTEAFF. The DNA of the CDR3 is TGCAGCGTTGGGGGCGGACCTCACACTGAAGCTTTCTTT.

The chain is built from TRBV5-1 and TRBJ2-1; 9 positions agree with TRBD2. Germline CDR1 is SGHRS and CDR2 is YFSETQ. The CDR3 is 15 amino acids. The junction had 11 bases not matched to a gene; V was cut back by 7 bases and J by 6 bases. The CDR3 loop is CASVPLAGGGNEQFF. CDR3 sequence (DNA): TGCGCCAGCGTCCCCCTGGCGGGAGGGGGCAATGAGCAGTTCTTC.

The chain employs TRBV7-9 and TRBJ1-1, with unresolved D. CDR1 SEHNR and CDR2 FQNEAQ come from the germline V gene (reference sequence). Trimming took off 2 bases at V and 3 bases at J, with 16 bases between the two ends. The CDR3 sequence is 16 residues long. Written as DNA, the CDR3 is TGTGCCAGCAGCTTACCAGTCGACACGGAGGACACTGAAGCTTTCTTT. It yields the protein CASSLPVDTEDTEAFF.

The V call is TRBV4-2, the J call TRBJ1-5; TRBD1 aligns across 7 bases. The CDR3 sequence is 18 residues long. V lost 0 bases, J lost 1 base, and 9 bases stayed unmatched. Germline assignment: CDR1 LGHNA and CDR2 YNFKEQ. CDR3 residues: CASSQESGQITSNQPQHF. The CDR3 DNA reads TGTGCCAGCAGCCAAGAGTCGGGACAGATTACGAGCAATCAGCCCCAGCATTTT.

The CDR3, as DNA: TGTGCCAGCAGCTTAGGAGGCGGGGTGGAAGGAAACACCATATATTTT. Its protein is CASSLGGGVEGNTIYF. This chain connects TRBV7-9 to TRBJ1-3; D unclear. The V gene's germline CDR1 is SEHNR and CDR2 FQNEAQ (reference sequence). This CDR3 region has 16 residues. The germline V and J ends were trimmed by 1 base and 4 bases, with 14 bases remaining between them.

This clone was counted once. For the CDR3, the DNA is TGCGCCAGCAGCGGGGGCGGGGGGCAAGAGACCCAGTACTTC. This sequence encodes CASSGGGGQETQYF. V is TRBV5-1 and J is TRBJ2-5, with TRBD2 matching 8 bases. The CDR3 consists of 14 residues. The trim removed 4 bases at V and 2 bases at J, leaving 4 bases unmatched. The germline gives CDR1 SGHRS, CDR2 YFSETQ.

This clone has only a few counts. V gene TRBV7-6 combines with J gene TRBJ1-2; 7 positions agree with TRBD1. The J segment lost 2 bases and the V segment lost 2 bases, leaving 11 bases of the junction unmatched. The CDR3 totals 17 residues. Per the germline V gene, CDR1 is SGHVS and CDR2 is FNYEAQ. CDR3 sequence: CASSLLSGGRENYGYTF. CDR3 bases: TGTGCCAGCAGCTTATTGTCAGGGGGACGGGAAAACTATGGCTACACCTTC.

This chain uses TRBV21-1 with TRBJ2-1; the table's D call, TRBD2, has no DNA check behind it. TRBV21-1 is described as a pseudogene. This CDR3 spans 20 amino acids. The CDR3 DNA reads TGTGCCAGCAGCAAAGTCCCCCCAGACTCTAGCGACCCCTACATCGATGAGCAGTTCTTC. It yields the protein CASSKVPPDSSDPYIDEQFF.

CDR3 DNA sequence: TGTGCCAGTAGTATGAGGTGGGAGGGCCTAACCGGGGAGCTGTTTTTT. Amino acid sequence: CASSMRWEGLTGELFF. The chain has TRBV19 and TRBJ2-2; 7 bases map to TRBD2. The CDR3 runs 16 residues. Germline values: CDR1 LNHDA, CDR2 SQIVND (reference sequence). V lost 3 bases to trimming and J lost 5 bases; unmatched junction nucleotides: 9.

The chain couples TRBV27 to TRBJ1-2, with TRBD1 matching over 8 bases. Germline CDR1 and CDR2: MNHEY and SMNVEV (reference sequence). The trim removed 10 bases at V and 8 bases at J, leaving 9 bases unmatched. CDR3 length equals 12 residues. The CDR3 spells CATGQGAWGYTF. CDR3 nucleotide sequence: TGTGCCACCGGACAGGGTGCGTGGGGCTACACCTTC.

The rearrangement joins TRBV6-4 to TRBJ2-2, with TRBD2 identical over 7 bases. The length of the CDR3 is 15 residues. Germline V CDR1 and CDR2: MRHNA, SNTAGT. The V gene end was trimmed by 3 bases and the J gene end by 4 bases; junction bases not matched to a gene: 5. CDR3 bases: TGTGCCAGCAGTGAGGCGGGAGAAGGCACCGGGGAGCTGTTTTTT. Protein: CASSEAGEGTGELFF.

The CDR3, as DNA: TGTGCCAGCAGCCCACAGGGAGCGGAAGGCTACACCTTC. It is translated as CASSPQGAEGYTF. The chain couples TRBV9 to TRBJ1-2; D may be TRBD1 (6 bases). The length of the CDR3 is 13 residues. Germline assignment: CDR1 SGDLS and CDR2 YYNGEE. The ends were cut back, 4 bases at V and 8 bases at J, with 15 bases in the middle. Filled out from reference TRBV9 and TRBJ1-2, the complete variable domain reads DSGVTQTPKHLITATGQRVTLRCSPRSGDLSVYWYQQSLDQGLQFLIQYYNGEERAKGNILERFSAQQFPDLHSELNLSSLELGDSALYFCASSPQGAEGYTFGSGTRLTVV.

The J gene is TRBJ2-7, the V gene TRBV4-1; D gene ambiguous. The CDR3 runs 13 residues. Germline V gene lookup returns CDR1 MGHRA and CDR2 YSYEKL. V shed 6 bases and J shed 0 bases, with 9 bases lying between them. This chain's CDR3 is CASSTSLSYEQYF. DNA of the CDR3: TGCGCCAGCAGTACATCCCTCTCCTACGAGCAGTACTTC.

In its sample, this clone was seen once. The CDR3 loop is CASSELLASTDTQYF. The CDR3 bases are TGTGCCAGCAGTGAATTACTAGCGAGCACAGATACGCAGTATTTT. This chain uses TRBV2 with TRBJ2-3; 7 nucleotides align to TRBD2. The CDR3 is 15 residues long. Per germline, CDR1 SNHLY and CDR2 FYNNEI. V dropped 2 bases and J dropped 0; count of bases not matched to a gene: 2.